This T cell receptor (beta chain) is drawn from a study of shared clonotypes between healthy human individuals. The donor cohort consisted entirely of Caucasian adults residing in Nashville, Tennessee. The study separated CD4+ cells into CD45RA+ naive and CD45RA-negative memory subsets. TCRdb's table, derived via immunoSEQ multiplex PCR, lists solely in-frame clones and lacks some. In the table there are a few million clones, 85% to 95% of which are singletons. The TCR originated in a man in his late teens or twenties in good health. The source material was naive CD4+ T cells sorted from blood. As for subset: CD45RA+ positively selected.

The CDR3 reads CASNRQPNTGELFF. Written as DNA, the CDR3 is TGTGCCAGCAACCGGCAGCCGAACACCGGGGAGCTGTTTTTT. V is TRBV9 and J is TRBJ2-2; D is uncertain. The germline CDR1 and CDR2 sequences are SGDLS and YYNGEE. The V end was cut by 6 bases, the J end by 0 bases, with 9 bases between. CDR3 length: 14 amino acids.